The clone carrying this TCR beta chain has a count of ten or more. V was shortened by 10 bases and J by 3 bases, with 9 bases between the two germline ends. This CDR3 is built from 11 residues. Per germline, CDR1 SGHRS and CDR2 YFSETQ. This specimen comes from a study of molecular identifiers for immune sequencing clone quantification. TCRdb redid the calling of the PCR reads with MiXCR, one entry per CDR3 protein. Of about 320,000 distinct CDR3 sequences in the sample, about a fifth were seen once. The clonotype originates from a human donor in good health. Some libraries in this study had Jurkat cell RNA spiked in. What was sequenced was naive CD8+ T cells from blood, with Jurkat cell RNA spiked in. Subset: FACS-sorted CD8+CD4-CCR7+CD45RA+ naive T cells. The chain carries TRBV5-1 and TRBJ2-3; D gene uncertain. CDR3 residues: CAPYWTDTQYF. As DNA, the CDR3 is TGCGCCCCTTACTGGACAGATACGCAGTATTTT.